These 24 T cell receptor beta chains were sequenced from one sample in a study of Ad26.COV2.S vaccination and SARS-CoV-2 variants. Treatment described: 19 received Ad26.COV2.S at low or high dose, single or two shots; roughly five received placebo; per-sample allocation not given. Samples were taken on day 63 after the first vaccine or placebo injection. Here immunoSEQ multiplex PCR was the method, and the copy in TCRdb shows in-frame clones only, minus some. The sample shows around 500,000 clones, about nine tenths of them seen only once. This sample comprised peripheral blood, obtained in a trial of Ad26.COV2.S vaccine versus placebo. The origin of the receptors is a person aged 18-60 years who received the Ad26.COV2.S COVID-19 vaccine or a placebo.

The chain combines TRBV28 with TRBJ2-3, with TRBD2 matching 8 bases. Germline V gene data show CDR1 as MDHEN and CDR2 as SYDVKM. The ends lost 4 bases at V and 1 base at J; junction bases unmatched: 13. CDR3 size: 18 residues. The CDR3 sequence: CASSSLALAGGRTDTQYF. Written as DNA, the CDR3 is TGTGCCAGCAGTTCCCTGGCTTTGGCGGGGGGACGCACAGATACGCAGTATTTT.

To note about this clone: The same CDR3 arises from other DNA sequences in this sample as well. The chain uses TRBV15 and TRBJ1-4, with D uncertain. Trimming took 0 bases from V and 7 from J, leaving 6 bases between them. The germline V gene encodes CDR1 LNHNV and CDR2 YYDKDF (reference sequence). The CDR3 is made up of 13 amino acids. CDR3 in DNA: TGTGCCACCAGCAGAGATAGGGTTGAAAAACTGTTTTTT. Its translation is CATSRDRVEKLFF.

The V call is TRBV5-5, the J call TRBJ1-1; 8 bases line up with TRBD1. The CDR3 has 17 amino acids. CDR1 SGHKS and CDR2 YYEKEE come from the germline V gene (reference sequence). Trimming took 4 bases from V and 0 from J; bases not matched to a gene: 11. CDR3 DNA: TGTGCCAGCAGCCTCTCCAGAAGGACAGGGATGAACACTGAAGCTTTCTTT. Protein: CASSLSRRTGMNTEAFF.

The chain carries TRBV7-9 and TRBJ1-1, with D unresolved. The CDR3 is made up of 14 amino acids. V lost 2 bases and J 2 bases, leaving 9 bases between the germline ends. Germline loops: CDR1 SEHNR, CDR2 FQNEAQ (reference sequence). The chain's CDR3 is CASSLMEINTEAFF. CDR3 DNA: TGTGCCAGCAGCTTAATGGAGATCAACACTGAAGCTTTCTTT.

CDR3 in DNA: TGTGCCAGCTCGTTTAAGAGGGGCCTAAGCACAGATACGCAGTATTTT. This translates into CASSFKRGLSTDTQYF. The genes are TRBV7-8 and TRBJ2-3, with D perhaps being TRBD1 or TRBD2 (5 bases each). V was cut by 8 bases and J by 0 bases, with 18 bases left in between. The CDR3 is made up of 16 amino acids. The germline CDR1 and CDR2 sequences are SGHVS and FQNEAQ.

The chain carries TRBV2 and TRBJ1-2; the D is unclear. The V gene lost 9 bases and the J gene lost 6 bases, with 23 bases spanning the gap. This CDR3 has 15 amino acids. Germline CDR1 reads SNHLY; CDR2 reads FYNNEI. The CDR3 DNA reads TGTGCCAGTGAGGCCTCAGGATTGGGGATGGATGGCTACACCTTC. This encodes CASEASGLGMDGYTF.

CDR3 coding DNA: TGTGCCAGCAGCGGCGGGCCCCTGGACTACGAGCAGTACTTC. This gives the protein CASSGGPLDYEQYF. The chain is built from TRBV7-9 and TRBJ2-7; D may be TRBD2 (5 bases). This CDR3 contains 14 residues. V lost 5 bases, J lost 3 bases, and 14 bases lay in between. CDR1 SEHNR and CDR2 FQNEAQ come from the germline V gene (reference sequence).

J is TRBJ1-3 and V is TRBV11-2; D not resolved. Trimming stripped 3 bases from V and 0 bases from J, with 6 bases between. Germline loops: CDR1 SGHAT, CDR2 FQNNGV. The CDR3 loop spans 14 amino acids. The CDR3 is CASSFDISGNTIYF. The CDR3, as DNA: TGTGCCAGCAGCTTTGACATCTCTGGAAACACCATATATTTT.

The rearrangement links TRBV5-5 to TRBJ1-4, with TRBD1 identical over 7 bases. The length of the CDR3 is 15 residues. The trim removed 0 bases at V and 7 bases at J, leaving 6 bases unmatched. Germline V gene data show CDR1 as SGHKS and CDR2 as YYEKEE (reference sequence). The CDR3 nucleotides read TGTGCCAGCAGCTTGGGGTACAGGGGCGGTGAAAAACTGTTTTTT. Protein: CASSLGYRGGEKLFF.

The chain carries TRBV9 and TRBJ2-3; no definite D call. Trimming left V 0 bases short and J 2 bases short, with 16 bases between. Germline assignment: CDR1 SGDLS and CDR2 YYNGEE. There are 17 residues in the CDR3. Here the CDR3 DNA reads TGTGCCAGCAGCGTAGCTCCGGGCAATCAGCTCACAGATACGCAGTATTTT. This translates into CASSVAPGNQLTDTQYF.

This sequence joins TRBV14 and TRBJ1-3; the D is unclear. Germline V gene data show CDR1 as SGHDN and CDR2 as FVKESK. This CDR3 contains 12 residues. The V end was cut by 4 bases, the J end by 4 bases, with 5 bases between. The CDR3 protein is CASSRSGNTIYF. The DNA of the CDR3 is TGTGCCAGCAGCCGGTCCGGAAACACCATATATTTT.

V and J are TRBV5-1 and TRBJ2-3; maybe TRBD2 (6 bases). CDR1 and CDR2 (germline): SGHRS, YFSETQ. Trimming left V 4 bases short and J 3 bases short, with 12 bases between. The CDR3 covers 14 residues. DNA of the CDR3: TGCGCCAGCAGCCCAGGTGGGGGGACAGATACGCAGTATTTT. Residues: CASSPGGGTDTQYF.

Here the CDR3 DNA reads TGTGCCAGCAGTTTATCGGGCCAGAGCTCCTACAATGAGCAGTTCTTC. The encoded protein is CASSLSGQSSYNEQFF. The chain links TRBV27 to TRBJ2-1; D call uncertain. V was clipped by 0 bases and J by 0 bases, with 9 bases between them. The CDR3 sequence is 16 residues long. Germline-derived CDR1 and CDR2 are MNHEY and SMNVEV (reference sequence).

This chain links TRBV30 with TRBJ2-7; D uncertain. V gave up 2 bases and J gave up 0 bases, with 11 bases separating them. CDR3 length: 14 residues. CDR1 and CDR2 (germline): GTSNPN, SVGIG (reference sequence). In DNA, the CDR3 is TGTGCCTGGAGTATAGGTGGGGACTCCTACGAGCAGTACTTC. This sequence encodes CAWSIGGDSYEQYF.

The V call is TRBV6-5, the J call TRBJ2-2; no firm D call. V lost 6 bases and J lost 1, with 9 bases in between. The CDR3 length is 14 residues. Germline CDR1 is MNHEY and CDR2 is SVGAGI. The CDR3: CASSSRWNTGELFF. The CDR3 DNA sequence: TGTGCCAGCAGCAGCCGCTGGAACACCGGGGAGCTGTTTTTT.

This chain connects TRBV27 to TRBJ1-5; D uncertain. The germline V gene has CDR1 MNHEY and CDR2 SMNVEV (reference sequence). The ends were cut back, 8 bases at V and 6 bases at J, with 11 bases in the middle. This CDR3 region has 12 residues. CDR3 sequence: CASVKGSQPQHF. For the CDR3, the DNA is TGTGCCAGCGTCAAGGGATCTCAGCCCCAGCATTTT.

The gene calls are TRBV7-3 and TRBJ2-7, with 7 bases matching TRBD2. The CDR3 length is 15 residues. The J segment lost 3 bases and the V segment lost 5 bases, leaving 10 bases of the junction unmatched. CDR1 SGHTA and CDR2 FQGTGA come from the germline V gene. As DNA, the CDR3 is TGTGCCAGCAGCCCGGCCGGGACTACCGTCTACGAGCAGTACTTC. This gives the protein CASSPAGTTVYEQYF.

V and J are TRBV19 and TRBJ1-5; D is unresolved. CDR1 is LNHDA and CDR2 is SQIVND in the germline V gene (reference sequence). The V and J ends lost 3 bases and 9 bases respectively, with 12 bases between them. The CDR3 has 13 residues. The CDR3 DNA sequence: TGTGCCAGTAGTATGTCAAATAGATGGCCCCAGCATTTT. Protein: CASSMSNRWPQHF.

Here the CDR3 DNA reads TGTGCCAGCGGAAATCAAGGTGAAAAACTGTTTTTT. The encoded protein is CASGNQGEKLFF. The gene calls are TRBV9 and TRBJ1-4; D ambiguous. There are 12 residues in the CDR3. Trimming cost V 7 bases and J 7 bases, with 11 bases left between them. Germline assignment: CDR1 SGDLS and CDR2 YYNGEE.

This chain links TRBV6-5 with TRBJ1-6; the D gene is possibly TRBD1 (6 bases). Germline CDR1 MNHEY, CDR2 SVGAGI. This CDR3 contains 16 residues. V lost 3 bases to trimming and J lost 5 bases, with 14 bases between them. The CDR3 nucleotides read TGTGCCAGCAGTTATGGACAGACAATAGATAATTCACCCCTCCACTTT. Translating it yields CASSYGQTIDNSPLHF.

The CDR3: CAISGAIQETQYF. The CDR3 coding sequence is TGTGCCATCAGTGGGGCCATCCAAGAGACCCAGTACTTC. V gene TRBV10-3 combines with J gene TRBJ2-5; D gene ambiguous. The CDR3 extends over 13 amino acids. Per germline, CDR1 ENHRY and CDR2 SYGVKD. V was clipped by 4 bases and J by 1 base, with 7 bases between them.

The chain carries TRBV24-1 and TRBJ1-5; D is uncertain. The CDR3 length is 12 residues. CDR1 is KGHDR and CDR2 is SFDVKD in the germline V gene. V was cut by 3 bases and J by 11 bases, with 10 bases left in between. The DNA of the CDR3 is TGTGCCACCAGTGATGGGGTCAGGTCCCAGCATTTT. It yields the protein CATSDGVRSQHF.

This rearrangement joins TRBV11-2 to TRBJ2-7; possibly TRBD2 for D (5 bases). CDR1 is SGHAT and CDR2 is FQNNGV in the germline V gene. The CDR3 is 14 residues long. The V end lost 5 bases, the J end lost 7 bases, and 18 bases lay between the germline ends. CDR3 sequence (DNA): TGTGCCAGCAGCGCAGTAGCGAAAACTGGGGAGCAGTACTTC. Protein: CASSAVAKTGEQYF.

J is TRBJ1-5 and V is TRBV13; D not resolved. This CDR3 is 12 amino acids long. CDR1 is PRHDT, CDR2 FYEKMQ, per germline (reference sequence). The V end lost 5 bases, the J end lost 4 bases, and 6 bases lay between the germline ends. The CDR3 spells CASSRRNQPQHF. The CDR3 nucleotides are TGTGCCAGCAGCCGCCGAAATCAGCCCCAGCATTTT.